What follows describes a single T cell receptor beta chain. Its cognate antigen has yet to be identified. No base quality values were provided; no much bigger clone lies one nucleotide off. This record belongs to a study of blood T cell repertoires in COVID-19 (dated by TCRdb to the early 2020s). Context from the whole study: Samples from collaborators originated in the United States, Italy and Spain and spanned both the acute and convalescent phases of COVID-19. The prospective study material was composed of cDNA or gDNA derived from T cells, B-cell-depleted T cells, or PBMCs. The dataset comprised deeply sampled blood TCRbeta repertoires from subjects exposed to, actively infected with, or recovered from COVID-19. The repertoires were released in a freely available public database intended as a resource for research on the immune response to SARS-CoV-2. The samples were drawn from two sources: the first 160 participants of the ongoing ImmuneRACE study, and 1,000 to 1,500 subjects contributed by 6 global collaborators. A de-identified subject ID, COVID-19 status, age in years and sex were almost always included in the sample metadata. HLA class I and class II types, where available, came from metadata supplied by the sample provider rather than from assay-based typing.

Enrolling through a virtual design, the prospective study's participants ranged in age from roughly 18 to 95 years and lived across about two dozen United States geographic areas. In the prospective study, participants were assigned to cohorts based on the clinical history participants reported in a screening survey and a study questionnaire. For ImmuneRACE Cohort 3, a participant was defined as recovered based on two consecutive negative NP/OP PCR tests, clearance by a healthcare professional, or resolution of symptoms. Mobile phlebotomists in the prospective study collected whole blood, serum and a nasopharyngeal or oropharyngeal swab from every participant. Additional blood draws and questionnaires over an approximately two-month period could optionally be provided by prospective study participants. Blood samples from the prospective study were shipped frozen or at room temperature prior to DNA extraction.

TCRbeta CDR3 regions were amplified from genomic DNA using the immunoSEQ Assay, a bias-controlled multiplex PCR. Concerning the study's data processing: The number of nucleated cells in each sample was estimated from the amplification of reference gene primers within the assay. To quantify the absolute abundance of each unique TCRbeta CDR3 rearrangement, sequence reads were collapsed and filtered. For each sample, productive Simpson clonality was calculated by taking the square root of Simpson's diversity index across productive rearrangements. TCRdb's version of the immuneACCESS table is confined to in-frame rearrangements and falls short of the full clone set. An unresolved V gene accounts for under half of the shortfall where checked; the remainder is of unknown origin. V and J calls and clone size come straight from that table; D and trimming were deduced from the DNA. This sample comprises approximately 250,000 clones, just under 85% of them detected only once. Together, the top ten hold about 15% of the sample.

Reading the germline V gene gives CDR1 SGHAT and CDR2 FQNNGV. The germline V and J ends show losses of 2 bases and 8 bases respectively, and no gene match explains 11 bases of the junction. The CDR3 has 15 amino acids, counting the end cysteine and phenylalanine. This entry keeps only the CDR3 DNA: 45 bases, framed from base 1. What the authors observed across the whole study: Clinical and demographic metadata were provided uncurated, with the amount varying by source and participant.

The TCR sequence derives from a man aged 35-49 years who had recovered from COVID-19. The sequenced sample was PBMCs or T cells enriched from blood (not recorded which). The chain is assembled from TRBV11-2 and TRBJ1-2, and 7 bases in between align with TRBD1. The sequence in DNA is TGTGCCAGCAGCTTAAATCCAGGCCCAGGGGGAGGCTACACCTTC. This translates into CASSLNPGPGGGYTF.